These T cell receptor beta chains were read from a single sample in a study of CD8 T cells in ankylosing spondylitis. One entry per CDR3 protein, called by TCRdb with MiXCR from the 5' RACE reads. The data show under 55,000 distinct CDR3 sequences, roughly 7.4% seen once. The sample consisted of blood, either unsorted or a sorted T cell fraction (not recorded which). The receptors were sampled from a female donor with ankylosing spondylitis or in good health (not recorded which). The CDR3 runs from the conserved cysteine through the conserved F or W. Each record gives: CDR3 DNA, CDR3 protein, D gene, J gene, clone size, CDR3 length, V gene. D genes are given only for firm matches. Clone sizes are shown as once, few, many or a size class.

TGCGCCAGCAGCCAAGGTGCCGGGGGAGGCTACGACACAGATACGCAGTATTTT,CASSQGAGGGYDTDTQYF,NA,TRBJ2-3,medium-sized,18,TRBV4-1
TGTGCCAGCAGTGGAACAGGGGCCACCCAAAACATTCAGTACTTC,CASSGTGATQNIQYF,TRBD1,TRBJ2-4,many,15,TRBV2
TGTGCCAGCAGTCTGTACAGGGGTCGCACAGATACGCAGTATTTT,CASSLYRGRTDTQYF,TRBD1,TRBJ2-3,many,15,TRBV12-3/TRBV12-4
TGTGCCAGCAGCCAGGCTCTGGGCCACAATGAGCAGTTCTTC,CASSQALGHNEQFF,NA,TRBJ2-1,many,14,TRBV3-1
TGCAGCGTTGAAGTTTGGGGACAGCGGGAAAAACTGTTTTTT,CSVEVWGQREKLFF,TRBD1,TRBJ1-4,many,14,TRBV29-1
TGTGCCAGCAGTTACGGTTGGGCAGAGGGCTACACCTTC,CASSYGWAEGYTF,NA,TRBJ1-2,many,13,TRBV6-5
TGTGCCAGCACCATGGGGTATCAGGGTACTGAAGCTTTCTTT,CASTMGYQGTEAFF,NA,TRBJ1-1,many,14,TRBV12-3/TRBV12-4
TGTGCCACCAGTCGACTCCCACAAGCTCGGCACGGAAATCAGCCCCAGCATTTT,CATSRLPQARHGNQPQHF,NA,TRBJ1-5,many,18,TRBV15
TGCGCCAGCAGCCAAGACGCCGACACAGTCAATCAGCCCCAGCATTTT,CASSQDADTVNQPQHF,NA,TRBJ1-5,many,16,TRBV4-1
TGTGCCAGCAGCGTAGAGTCCAGCCGGAATGAGCAGTTCTTC,CASSVESSRNEQFF,NA,TRBJ2-1,many,14,TRBV9
TGCGCCAGCAGCTTGGTGAGCCCAGATACGCAGTATTTT,CASSLVSPDTQYF,NA,TRBJ2-3,many,13,TRBV5-1
TGTGCCAGCAGGCCGACTCAGGGGGTCAATGAAAAACTGTTTTTT,CASRPTQGVNEKLFF,TRBD1,TRBJ1-4,many,15,TRBV5-5
TGCAGTGCTAGAGAAGTCCCTGGACAGGGGGAGGCAGCTAACTATGGCTACACCTTC,CSAREVPGQGEAANYGYTF,TRBD1,TRBJ1-2,many,19,TRBV20-1
TGCAGTGCTCACAACCGGAATGGGGGAATGGGGAATGAGCAGTTCTTC,CSAHNRNGGMGNEQFF,NA,TRBJ2-1,many,16,TRBV20-1
TGTGCCAGCAGCTTAAGAGGAGCGGGGGGCTCCGGCACAGATACGCAGTATTTT,CASSLRGAGGSGTDTQYF,TRBD2,TRBJ2-3,many,18,TRBV11-2